Shown below are 27 T cell receptor beta chains from a single sample sequenced in a study of shared T cell receptors in the human thymus. The assay was immunoSEQ multiplex PCR, and TCRdb's table has in-frame clones only and misses some. The sample lists about 380,000 clones, approximately 95% occurring once. The sample comprised thymocytes. Receptor source: a human donor.

This clone appeared a single time. The chain has TRBV14 and TRBJ2-7, with a possible D match to TRBD1 (7 bases). Trimming shortened V by 0 bases and J by 6 bases, and 21 bases separated the two germline ends. This CDR3 contains 17 residues. CDR1 and CDR2 from the germline V gene are SGHDN and FVKESK. The CDR3 DNA sequence: TGTGCCAGCAGCCAAGAGCGGGACAGATGGCGCACTCGCGAGCAGTACTTC. This gives the protein CASSQERDRWRTREQYF.

The chain is built from TRBV4-1 and TRBJ2-1; TRBD2 aligns across 15 bases. The CDR3 spans 22 residues. Germline CDR1 is MGHRA and CDR2 is YSYEKL. With V trimmed by 5 bases and J by 5 bases, 22 bases remained unmatched. This chain's CDR3 is CASSYGTGGMGTSGRSHNEQFF. DNA for the CDR3: TGCGCCAGCAGCTACGGGACAGGGGGAATGGGGACTAGCGGGAGGTCCCACAATGAGCAGTTCTTC.

This chain connects TRBV27 to TRBJ2-2; D is unclear. Trimming cost V 5 bases and J 5 bases, with 12 bases left between them. The CDR3 runs to 14 residues. Germline V gives CDR1 MNHEY, CDR2 SMNVEV (reference sequence). This CDR3 is CASSLPGTTGELFF. In nucleotides, the CDR3 is TGTGCCAGCAGTCTCCCAGGAACAACCGGGGAGCTGTTTTTT.

The CDR3 region is CASGLKTRTGEGGYTF. As DNA, the CDR3 is TGTGCTAGTGGTTTGAAAACTCGGACAGGGGAGGGTGGCTACACCTTC. The rearrangement links TRBV12-5 to TRBJ1-2, with TRBD1 matching 9 bases. V lost 2 bases and J lost 7; bases outside the gene matches: 11. The germline gives CDR1 LGHNT, CDR2 FRNRAP. The CDR3 runs to 16 residues.

J is TRBJ1-2 and V is TRBV27; 12 bases map to TRBD1. Trimming took 5 bases from V and 6 from J; bases not matched to a gene: 7. Germline values: CDR1 MNHEY, CDR2 SMNVEV (reference sequence). The CDR3 length is 15 residues. CDR3 nucleotide sequence: TGTGCCAGCAGTGGGACAGGGGGCCATTCGAATGGCTACACCTTC. Translating gives CASSGTGGHSNGYTF.

This chain uses TRBV28 with TRBJ2-1; 7 bases fit TRBD2. Germline CDR1 is MDHEN and CDR2 is SYDVKM. Unmatched junction bases numbered 12, after V lost 5 bases and J lost 8 bases. The CDR3 is 15 amino acids. The CDR3 protein is CASSAPSGLIDEQFF. CDR3 bases: TGTGCCAGCAGTGCCCCTAGCGGTTTGATAGATGAGCAGTTCTTC.

This clone was seen a single time. The chain recombines TRBV27 with TRBJ2-1; TRBD2 matches at 8 bases. The germline gives CDR1 MNHEY, CDR2 SMNVEV (reference sequence). This CDR3 is 15 amino acids long. After removal of 2 bases from V and 4 bases from J, the junction contained 4 bases not matched to a gene. The CDR3 here is CASSLSGSNYNEQFF. The DNA for the CDR3 is TGTGCCAGCAGTTTAAGCGGGAGCAATTACAATGAGCAGTTCTTC.

This chain connects TRBV2 to TRBJ2-2; D gene ambiguous. V was cut by 4 bases and J by 4 bases, with 10 bases left in between. Looked up from germline, CDR1 is SNHLY and CDR2 is FYNNEI. This CDR3 is 14 amino acids long. The CDR3 protein is CASSVSFLTGELFF. As DNA, the CDR3 is TGTGCCAGCAGTGTCAGTTTCCTCACCGGGGAGCTGTTTTTT.

The rearrangement links TRBV29-1 to TRBJ2-1; D call uncertain. Trimming left V 4 bases short and J 8 bases short, with 9 bases between. From germline, CDR1 is SQVTM and CDR2 ANQGSEA. The CDR3 sequence is 11 residues long. Written as DNA, the CDR3 is TGCAGCGTTGCCACGCCCCATGAGCAGTTCTTC. Protein product: CSVATPHEQFF.

The chain couples TRBV5-6 to TRBJ2-1, with D perhaps matching TRBD2 (7 bases). Germline V CDR1 and CDR2: SGHDT, YYEEEE. The CDR3 is 16 residues long. Trimming shortened V by 4 bases and J by 3 bases, and 17 bases separated the two germline ends. The CDR3 coding sequence is TGTGCCAGCAGCCGTACCTCGGGGGGCAGCTACAATGAGCAGTTCTTC. Translating it yields CASSRTSGGSYNEQFF.

This clone was detected once. The V call is TRBV2, the J call TRBJ1-5, with D possibly matching TRBD1 (6 bases). Germline V gene lookup returns CDR1 SNHLY and CDR2 FYNNEI. Trimming took 4 bases from V and 7 from J, leaving 14 bases between them. This CDR3 region has 14 residues. This CDR3 is CASSGAWGAQPQHF. The DNA of the CDR3 is TGTGCCAGCAGTGGTGCCTGGGGGGCCCAGCCCCAGCATTTT.

The chain joins TRBV30 to TRBJ2-7; D assignment may be TRBD1 or TRBD2 (7 bases each). Germline CDR1 is GTSNPN and CDR2 is SVGIG (reference sequence). V lost 1 base to trimming and J lost 1 base, with 14 bases between them. This CDR3 contains 15 residues. CDR3 coding DNA: TGTGCCTGGAGTGAGGGGGCGGGGGATTCCTACGAGCAGTACTTC. Residues: CAWSEGAGDSYEQYF.

This clone was counted only a few times. The rearrangement joins TRBV6-1 to TRBJ2-5; 8 bases line up with TRBD2. Losses at the gene ends were 2 bases for V and 2 bases for J; bases not matched to a gene: 10. Germline-derived CDR1 and CDR2 are MNHNS and SASEGT. CDR3 length equals 17 residues. CDR3 loop: CASSESLADPTQETQYF. The CDR3, as DNA: TGTGCCAGCAGTGAATCACTAGCGGACCCAACTCAAGAGACCCAGTACTTC.

This chain joins TRBV6-6 and TRBJ1-5, with 8 bases aligning to TRBD1. The CDR3 is made up of 14 amino acids. CDR1 MNHNY and CDR2 SVGAGI come from the germline V gene (reference sequence). The V and J ends lost 10 bases and 5 bases, in that order; junction bases with no gene match: 10. The CDR3 sequence: CATGGRDFYQPQHF. CDR3 nucleotide sequence: TGTGCCACAGGGGGCAGAGACTTTTATCAGCCCCAGCATTTT.

The rearrangement uses TRBV6-6 and TRBJ1-2; D is unclear. V was cut by 6 bases and J by 4 bases, with 12 bases left in between. The germline V gene encodes CDR1 MNHNY and CDR2 SVGAGI (reference sequence). The CDR3 runs to 13 residues. The CDR3 here is CASSPGRAYGYTF. CDR3 sequence (DNA): TGTGCCAGCAGCCCCGGAAGGGCCTATGGCTACACCTTC.

The chain carries TRBV18 and TRBJ2-1; D may be TRBD1 (6 bases). V was clipped by 2 bases and J by 6 bases, with 14 bases between them. The germline V gene has CDR1 KGHSH and CDR2 LQKENI. The CDR3 has 15 residues. CDR3 bases: TGTGCCAGCTCACCAGAGGGGGTTTTAGGCAATGAGCAGTTCTTC. Translating gives CASSPEGVLGNEQFF.

This clone occurred once. The chain links TRBV11-3 to TRBJ2-7; 7 positions match TRBD1. The J segment lost 6 bases and the V segment lost 0 bases, leaving 5 bases of the junction unmatched. CDR1 is SGHNT and CDR2 is YENEEA in the germline V gene. The CDR3 covers 14 residues. The DNA for the CDR3 is TGTGCCAGCAGCTTAGATCGGACAGGATCCGAGCAGTACTTC. Encoded protein: CASSLDRTGSEQYF.

The V call is TRBV10-1, the J call TRBJ1-2; maybe TRBD1 (5 bases). The CDR3 has 10 residues. Germline V CDR1 and CDR2: WNHNN, SYGVQD (reference sequence). Between the trimmed V and J ends, which lost 6 bases and 11 bases, there was a span of 10 bases. CDR3 nucleotide sequence: TGCGCCAGCAGCTGGGGCGGGTACACCTTC. Its protein product is CASSWGGYTF.

The chain carries TRBV11-2 and TRBJ2-7, with D perhaps matching TRBD1 or TRBD2 (5 bases each). The CDR3 has 12 residues. Germline CDR1 reads SGHAT; CDR2 reads FQNNGV. V was shortened by 3 bases and J by 6 bases, with 9 bases between the two germline ends. The CDR3 sequence is CASSLGRGEQYF. The CDR3, as DNA: TGTGCCAGCAGCTTGGGACGAGGCGAGCAGTACTTC.

The chain links TRBV9 to TRBJ1-2; TRBD1 might be the D (6 bases). Between the trimmed V and J ends, which lost 3 bases and 8 bases, there was a span of 23 bases. This CDR3 comprises 16 residues. Germline-derived CDR1 and CDR2 are SGDLS and YYNGEE. The CDR3 DNA reads as TGTGCCAGCAGCGGCTACAGGGATCGGGTCGGGGGGGGCTACACCTTC. This encodes CASSGYRDRVGGGYTF. Full variable domain (remainder filled in from reference TRBV9 and TRBJ1-2): DSGVTQTPKHLITATGQRVTLRCSPRSGDLSVYWYQQSLDQGLQFLIQYYNGEERAKGNILERFSAQQFPDLHSELNLSSLELGDSALYFCASSGYRDRVGGGYTFGSGTRLTVV.

The chain is built from TRBV6-6 and TRBJ2-7, with 10 bases aligning to TRBD2. The ends lost 6 bases at V and 7 bases at J; junction bases unmatched: 9. Germline V lookup: CDR1 MNHNY, CDR2 SVGAGI (reference sequence). The CDR3 covers 14 residues. This chain's CDR3 is CASSPQREGWEQYF. CDR3 nucleotide sequence: TGTGCCAGCAGCCCACAGCGGGAGGGCTGGGAGCAGTACTTC.

The J gene is TRBJ2-5, the V gene TRBV30; 8 bases map to TRBD2. After removal of 1 base from V and 4 bases from J, the junction contained 11 bases not matched to a gene. Germline V gene lookup returns CDR1 GTSNPN and CDR2 SVGIG (reference sequence). CDR3 length: 16 amino acids. CDR3 region: CAWSGLRAGGGETQYF. The CDR3, as DNA: TGTGCCTGGAGTGGGCTTCGGGCGGGAGGCGGAGAGACCCAGTACTTC.

The chain links TRBV7-6 to TRBJ2-7, with D possibly being TRBD1 (5 bases). Looked up from germline, CDR1 is SGHVS and CDR2 is FNYEAQ. Between the trimmed V and J ends, which lost 5 bases and 2 bases, there was a span of 13 bases. This CDR3 spans 14 amino acids. The DNA of the CDR3 is TGTGCCAGCAGCCCAGGGAACAGAGCCTACGAGCAGTACTTC. Its protein is CASSPGNRAYEQYF. Combining the CDR3 with reference TRBV7-6 and TRBJ2-7 gives the whole variable domain GAGVSQSPRYKVTKRGQDVALRCDPISGHVSLYWYRQALGQGPEFLTYFNYEAQQDKSGLPNDRFSAERPEGSISTLTIQRTEQRDSAMYRCASSPGNRAYEQYFGPGTRLTVT.

The chain's CDR3 is CASSLGGGSEQYF. CDR3 sequence (DNA): TGTGCCAGCAGCCTGGGAGGGGGCTCCGAGCAGTACTTC. This rearrangement joins TRBV2 to TRBJ2-7, with D tentatively TRBD1 or TRBD2 (7 bases each). Trimming pared 6 bases from V and 6 bases from J, leaving 15 bases between. The CDR3 is 13 residues long. Germline CDR1 reads SNHLY; CDR2 reads FYNNEI.

The V call is TRBV6-5, the J call TRBJ1-5; the D gene is possibly TRBD1 (6 bases). Germline CDR1 and CDR2: MNHEY and SVGAGI. CDR3 length equals 14 residues. Trimming took 6 bases from V and 6 from J, leaving 15 bases between them. The CDR3: CASRSTGPSQPQHF. The DNA for the CDR3 is TGTGCCAGCAGGTCCACAGGGCCAAGTCAGCCCCAGCATTTT.

Notes on this clone: An end of the junction differs from the germline gene, which may be a read error. This chain connects TRBV6-6 to TRBJ1-4; D is uncertain. CDR1 and CDR2 (germline): MNHNY, SVGAGI (reference sequence). This CDR3 has 12 residues. Here the CDR3 reads CASSYSSFVEDF. The CDR3 coding sequence is TGTGCCAGCAGTTACTCGTCCTTTGTTGAGGATTTT.

CDR3 coding DNA: TGTGCCAGCAGCCGAGGGGGCACGCAGTATTTT. This codes for CASSRGGTQYF. V usage is TRBV7-8 and J usage is TRBJ2-3; 7 bases match TRBD1. The CDR3 sequence is 11 residues long. The junction had 2 bases not matched to a gene; V was cut back by 5 bases and J by 9 bases. Germline V lookup: CDR1 SGHVS, CDR2 FQNEAQ.